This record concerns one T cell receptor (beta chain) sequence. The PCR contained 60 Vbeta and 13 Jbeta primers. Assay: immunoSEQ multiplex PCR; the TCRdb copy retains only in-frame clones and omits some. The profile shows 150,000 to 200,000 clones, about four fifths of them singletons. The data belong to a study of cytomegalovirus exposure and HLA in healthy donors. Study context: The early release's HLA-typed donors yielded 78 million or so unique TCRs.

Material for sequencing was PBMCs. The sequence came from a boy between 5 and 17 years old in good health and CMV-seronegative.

CDR3 loop: CASRAELRVGELFF. CDR3 coding DNA: TGCGCCAGCAGAGCCGAACTGAGGGTCGGGGAGCTGTTTTTT. The rearrangement joins TRBV5-1 to TRBJ2-2; possibly TRBD2 for D (5 bases). CDR1 and CDR2 (germline): SGHRS, YFSETQ. This CDR3 is 14 amino acids long. The V end was cut by 5 bases, the J end by 7 bases, with 15 bases between. Filled out from reference TRBV5-1 and TRBJ2-2, the complete variable domain reads KAGVTQTPRYLIKTRGQQVTLSCSPISGHRSVSWYQQTPGQGLQFLFEYFSETQRNKGNFPGRFSGRQFSNSRSEMNVSTLELGDSALYLCASRAELRVGELFFGEGSRLTVL.